The clone carrying this TCR beta chain was counted a few times. Its antigen is not known. The sample originates from a study of beta chain features in type 1 diabetes. Expressed TCRB transcripts were sequenced, since all the RNA that had been isolated was reverse transcribed. Read counts averaged approximately 3.3 million for samples of naive, central memory and regulatory T cells. The repertoire was sequenced with immunoSEQ multiplex PCR; TCRdb's copy has only in-frame clones and lacks some. Among a few hundred thousand clones listed, about 14% were seen once. Overall study findings and caveats: Across all four CD4+ subsets, people with type 1 diabetes showed modestly shorter TCRB CDR3s.

The germline gives CDR1 MNHEY, CDR2 SVGAGI. Between the trimmed V and J ends, which lost 2 bases and 8 bases, there was a span of 12 bases. The CDR3 extends over 13 amino acids. What was sequenced was naive CD4+ T cells from blood. The rearrangement uses TRBV6-5 and TRBJ1-2; no firm D call. The sequence was collected from a young man with type 1 diabetes. The CDR3 here is CASSYQWGGGYTF. For the CDR3, the DNA is TGTGCCAGCAGTTACCAATGGGGAGGGGGCTACACCTTC.